The 20 T cell receptor beta chains listed next were all sequenced from one sample in a study of naive and memory T cell subsets. Study conclusions and caveats: Naive repertoires, especially CD8, held a few larger clonotypes, possibly memory cells re-expressing CD45RA.

The beta constant-region primer was an equimolar mix of two oligonucleotides covering TRBC1 and TRBC2. Nested alpha and beta constant-region primers with the SP2 primer drove four PCR rounds on ligated cDNA. TCRdb ran MiXCR on the UMI-ligation and nested PCR reads and lists one entry per CDR3 protein. The sample yields around 83,000 distinct CDR3 sequences, 10% to 12% seen once. For these TCRs, the target antigens are not known. What was sequenced was naive CD4+ T cells from blood. Receptors were obtained from a human donor in good health.

This chain joins TRBV20-1 and TRBJ2-3; 8 bases line up with TRBD1. Trimming took 0 bases from V and 4 from J; bases not matched to a gene: 12. The CDR3 extends over 17 amino acids. The germline V gene encodes CDR1 DFQATT and CDR2 SNEGSKA (reference sequence). CDR3 coding DNA: TGCAGTGCTAGAGAGGGACAGGAAAGTTTTCGGGCAGATACGCAGTATTTT. Protein: CSAREGQESFRADTQYF.

This clonotype showed up just a few times. The chain carries TRBV12-3 or TRBV12-4 and TRBJ1-1; weak D call: TRBD1 (6 bases). Trimming left V 5 bases short and J 1 base short, with 11 bases between. This CDR3 has 14 amino acids. As DNA, the CDR3 is TGTGCCAGCAGTCCCGAGACAGGGAACACTGAAGCTTTCTTT. Amino acid sequence: CASSPETGNTEAFF.

This chain uses TRBV3-1 with TRBJ2-2; D ambiguous. Between the trimmed V and J ends, which lost 4 bases and 9 bases, there was a span of 12 bases. The CDR3 length is 13 residues. Germline-derived CDR1 and CDR2 are LGHDT and YNNKEL (reference sequence). The CDR3 nucleotides are TGTGCCAGCAGCCGAGGACCTGGACGGGAGCTGTTTTTT. It codes for CASSRGPGRELFF.

The table lists this clonotype with many counts. CDR3 coding DNA: TGTGCCAGCAACCAAGACAACCGCTACGAGCAGTACTTC. As protein: CASNQDNRYEQYF. The chain joins TRBV6-1 to TRBJ2-7; D is ambiguous. The CDR3 sequence is 13 residues long. The V and J ends lost 7 bases and 3 bases respectively, with 13 bases between them. Germline CDR1 reads MNHNS; CDR2 reads SASEGT.

This chain uses TRBV29-1 with TRBJ2-6, with D hard to call. The CDR3 sequence is 13 residues long. V was trimmed by 3 bases and J by 4 bases, leaving 7 bases between them. Germline CDR1 SQVTM, CDR2 ANQGSEA. CDR3 loop: CSVDGPGANVLTF. The CDR3 DNA follows: TGCAGCGTTGATGGGCCCGGGGCCAACGTCCTGACTTTC.

This clonotype was seen a handful of times. The chain employs TRBV4-2 and TRBJ2-2; D is unclear. Germline V gene data show CDR1 as LGHNA and CDR2 as YNFKEQ. The CDR3 covers 15 residues. V dropped 1 base and J dropped 3 bases, with 9 bases sitting between them. CDR3 DNA sequence: TGTGCCAGCAGCCAAGTTGCCGCGGACACCGGGGAGCTGTTTTTT. Translation gives CASSQVAADTGELFF.

This clonotype showed up many times. The chain employs TRBV28 and TRBJ2-7, with no clear D. The CDR3 has 15 amino acids. V lost 4 bases and J 2 bases, leaving 15 bases between the germline ends. Germline CDR1 reads MDHEN; CDR2 reads SYDVKM. The CDR3 region has the DNA TGTGCCAGCAGTTCCGCCAACGGACCTGCCTACGAGCAGTACTTC. Its protein product is CASSSANGPAYEQYF.

V is TRBV12-3 or TRBV12-4 and J is TRBJ1-5, with D hard to call. The V end was cut by 5 bases, the J end by 4 bases, with 15 bases between. The CDR3 is 15 amino acids. The CDR3 here is CASSPLRVGNQPQHF. CDR3 DNA: TGTGCCAGCAGTCCTCTGAGGGTCGGGAATCAGCCCCAGCATTTT.

The V call is TRBV15, the J call TRBJ2-7; TRBD2 matches at 11 bases. The CDR3 sequence is 14 residues long. V was pared by 6 bases and J by 6 bases, with 7 bases of the junction left unmatched. Germline CDR1 and CDR2: LNHNV and YYDKDF (reference sequence). CDR3 amino acids: CATRPTSGVSEQYF. The DNA of the CDR3 is TGTGCCACCAGACCGACTAGCGGGGTAAGCGAGCAGTACTTC. The full variable domain, with the rest looked up from reference TRBV15 and TRBJ2-7, is DAMVIQNPRYQVTQFGKPVTLSCSQTLNHNVMYWYQQKSSQAPKLLFHYYDKDFNNEADTPDNFQSRRPNTSFCFLDIRSPGLGDTAMYLCATRPTSGVSEQYFGPGTRLTVT.

This clonotype was detected a few times. The chain couples TRBV7-2 to TRBJ2-6, with no clear D. The CDR3 runs 14 residues. Germline CDR1 and CDR2: SGHTA and FQGNSA. V lost 1 base and J lost 2, with 3 bases in between. As DNA, the CDR3 is TGTGCCAGCAGCTTAGAACCTGGGGCCAACGTCCTGACTTTC. Its translation: CASSLEPGANVLTF.

This clonotype was counted between two and nine times. CDR3 DNA: TGCAGTGCTCGCATGACAGGGGAAGGAAAACTGTTTTTT. It codes for CSARMTGEGKLFF. This sequence joins TRBV20-1 and TRBJ1-4, with 8 nucleotides matching TRBD1. V lost 5 bases to trimming and J lost 10 bases; unmatched junction nucleotides: 9. The CDR3 sequence is 13 residues long. Looked up from germline, CDR1 is DFQATT and CDR2 is SNEGSKA (reference sequence).

This clonotype was counted many times. This chain links TRBV7-8 with TRBJ1-1; TRBD1 matches 7 bases. The germline V gene has CDR1 SGHVS and CDR2 FQNEAQ. This CDR3 has 14 amino acids. The V gene end was trimmed by 5 bases and the J gene end by 4 bases; junction bases not matched to a gene: 7. Here the CDR3 DNA reads TGTGCCAGCAGCCCAGGGACAGTCGGCACTGAAGCTTTCTTT. Translating gives CASSPGTVGTEAFF.

In its sample, this clonotype was seen a few times. V and J are TRBV25-1 and TRBJ1-5; TRBD1 matches 10 bases. The V segment lost 8 bases and the J segment 7 bases; nucleotides outside the gene matches: 8. The CDR3 spans 14 residues. The germline gives CDR1 MGHDK, CDR2 SYGVNS. CDR3 in amino acids: CASSPGQGSQPQHF. CDR3 DNA sequence: TGTGCCAGCTCTCCGGGACAGGGGTCCCAGCCCCAGCATTTT.

This clonotype turned up a few times. This chain links TRBV18 with TRBJ2-7; D remains ambiguous. Germline CDR1 reads KGHSH; CDR2 reads LQKENI. Trimming removed 0 bases from V and 3 bases from J, with 12 bases in between. The CDR3 totals 15 residues. CDR3 DNA sequence: TGTGCCAGCTCACCACCCGAAGGAAAATACTACGAGCAGTACTTC. It is translated as CASSPPEGKYYEQYF.

This clonotype was seen a few times. The chain is built from TRBV18 and TRBJ1-2; TRBD1 is a possible D gene (5 bases). The CDR3 covers 15 residues. Germline V gene lookup returns CDR1 KGHSH and CDR2 LQKENI. Trimming took 2 bases from V and 2 from J, leaving 12 bases between them. The CDR3 spells CASSPLQGTNYGYTF. CDR3 nucleotide sequence: TGTGCCAGCTCACCATTGCAGGGCACGAACTATGGCTACACCTTC.

Written as DNA, the CDR3 is TGTGCCAGCAGGGATGTTGGGGGGGAAATATTGAACACTGAAGCTTTCTTT. This codes for CASRDVGGEILNTEAFF. V usage is TRBV27 and J usage is TRBJ1-1, with D perhaps matching TRBD1 (5 bases). Trimming removed 6 bases at V and 0 bases at J, with 20 bases between. Germline V gene data show CDR1 as MNHEY and CDR2 as SMNVEV (reference sequence). The CDR3 sequence is 17 residues long.

The chain links TRBV15 to TRBJ1-3; D is unresolved. Germline V gene data show CDR1 as LNHNV and CDR2 as YYDKDF (reference sequence). The CDR3 extends over 14 amino acids. V was shortened by 3 bases and J by 0 bases, with 6 bases between the two germline ends. The CDR3 DNA sequence: TGTGCCACCAGCAGCGTAGGCTCTGGAAACACCATATATTTT. This translates into CATSSVGSGNTIYF.

This chain links TRBV12-3 or TRBV12-4 with TRBJ1-1, with no clear D. This CDR3 region has 15 residues. V was cut by 5 bases and J by 6 bases, with 19 bases left in between. This CDR3 is CASSPDPPEGSEAFF. In nucleotides, the CDR3 is TGTGCCAGCAGTCCCGATCCCCCTGAGGGATCTGAAGCTTTCTTT.

V is TRBV6-2 or TRBV6-3 and J is TRBJ2-1; D perhaps matches TRBD2 (5 bases). This CDR3 comprises 12 residues. The V end was cut by 6 bases, the J end by 9 bases, with 12 bases between. Germline CDR1 and CDR2: MNHEY and SVGEGT. The CDR3 DNA sequence: TGTGCCAGCAGCTACGGGGTGGGTGAGCAGTTCTTC. Protein product: CASSYGVGEQFF.

Ten or more counts support this clonotype. V gene TRBV20-1 combines with J gene TRBJ2-7; D is perhaps TRBD1 or TRBD2 (6 bases each). The V end lost 4 bases, the J end lost 2 bases, and 12 bases lay between the germline ends. Germline V lookup: CDR1 DFQATT, CDR2 SNEGSKA (reference sequence). The CDR3 contains 13 residues. The CDR3 loop is CSAISRGAYEQYF. The CDR3 region has the DNA TGCAGTGCTATTTCAAGGGGGGCCTACGAGCAGTACTTC.